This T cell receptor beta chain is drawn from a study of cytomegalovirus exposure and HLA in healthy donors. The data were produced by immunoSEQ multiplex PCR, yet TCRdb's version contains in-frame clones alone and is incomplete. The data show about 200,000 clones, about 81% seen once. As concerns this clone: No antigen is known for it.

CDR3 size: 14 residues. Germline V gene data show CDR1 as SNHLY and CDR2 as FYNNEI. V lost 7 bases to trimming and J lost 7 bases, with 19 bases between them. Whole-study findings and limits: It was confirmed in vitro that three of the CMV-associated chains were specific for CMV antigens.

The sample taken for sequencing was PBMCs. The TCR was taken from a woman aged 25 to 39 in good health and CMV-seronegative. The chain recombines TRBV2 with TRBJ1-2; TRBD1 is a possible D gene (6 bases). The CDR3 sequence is CASTLTGQGIGYTF. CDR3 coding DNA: TGTGCCAGCACCCTCACCGGGCAGGGGATTGGCTACACCTTC.